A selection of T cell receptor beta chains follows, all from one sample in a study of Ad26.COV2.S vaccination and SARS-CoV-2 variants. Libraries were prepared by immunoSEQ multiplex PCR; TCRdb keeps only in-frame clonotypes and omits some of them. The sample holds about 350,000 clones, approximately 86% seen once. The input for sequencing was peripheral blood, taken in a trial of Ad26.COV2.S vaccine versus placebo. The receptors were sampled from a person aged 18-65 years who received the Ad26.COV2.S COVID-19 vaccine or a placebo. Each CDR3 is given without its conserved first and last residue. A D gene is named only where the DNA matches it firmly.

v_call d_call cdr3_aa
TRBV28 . ASRPDAYGYT
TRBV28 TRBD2 ASTIAGTNTGELF
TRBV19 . ASSGNLADTQY
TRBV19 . ASSWDAISGNTIY
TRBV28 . ASSLFQDYNSPLH
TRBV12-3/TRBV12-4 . ASSFNSNQPQH
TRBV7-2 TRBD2 ASRSPTSGRFPEQF
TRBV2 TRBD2 ASSWGGYEQY
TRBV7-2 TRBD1 ASSPGQISDTQY
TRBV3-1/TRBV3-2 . ASSQAGGINQPQH
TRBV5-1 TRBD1 ASTPTGGSTNEKLF
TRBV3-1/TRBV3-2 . ASSQVSNTGELF
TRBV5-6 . ASSRGPTGRGTEAF
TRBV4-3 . ASSPSPPAVGYNEQF
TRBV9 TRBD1 ASSQAGTGGHSPLH
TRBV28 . ASTKDGTDARGTQY
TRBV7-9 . ASSPLDRNTEAF
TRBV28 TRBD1 ASSQTGATNEKLF
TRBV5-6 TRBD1 ASSLQGDYGYT
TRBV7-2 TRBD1 ASSSTGDNYGYT